One sample yielded the 9 T cell receptor beta chains listed below, sequenced in a study of CD8 T cells in Susac syndrome. The RNA input was 0.5 to 1 ug, and it was reverse transcribed with random hexamers. TCRdb re-derived calls from the immunoSEQ multiplex PCR reads in MiXCR, one entry per CDR3 protein. The data contain 330,000 or so distinct CDR3 sequences, over 75% of them singletons. Material: CD8+ T cells from PBMCs. These receptor sequences come from a human donor with multiple sclerosis.

The V call is TRBV7-2, the J call TRBJ2-1; 14 nucleotides agree with TRBD2. CDR1 SGHTA and CDR2 FQGNSA come from the germline V gene. Trimming took 3 bases from V and 3 from J; bases not matched to a gene: 7. The CDR3 extends over 18 amino acids. This chain's CDR3 is CASSFQTGTSGSYNEQFF. DNA for the CDR3: TGTGCCAGCAGCTTCCAAACCGGGACTAGCGGGAGCTACAATGAGCAGTTCTTC.

This clonotype was recorded once. The chain employs TRBV24-1 and TRBJ2-1; D not certain. This CDR3 contains 15 residues. CDR1 and CDR2 (germline): KGHDR, SFDVKD. V lost 2 bases, J lost 4 bases, and 11 bases lay in between. The CDR3 nucleotides are TGTGCCACCAGTGATTACCCAGACACATACAATGAGCAGTTCTTC. Translating it yields CATSDYPDTYNEQFF.

This rearrangement joins TRBV27 to TRBJ2-7, with 8 bases lining up with TRBD1. Germline V gene sequence: CDR1 MNHEY, CDR2 SMNVEV (reference sequence). V was pared by 8 bases and J by 6 bases, with 12 bases of the junction left unmatched. This CDR3 has 14 amino acids. This CDR3 reads CASSQGAQRCEQYF. As DNA, the CDR3 is TGTGCCAGCTCGCAGGGGGCCCAACGCTGCGAGCAGTACTTC.

This chain joins TRBV25-1 and TRBJ2-1; tentative D call: TRBD2 (6 bases). V was shortened by 3 bases and J by 1 base, with 13 bases between the two germline ends. The length of the CDR3 is 16 residues. CDR1 is MGHDK, CDR2 SYGVNS, per germline. Here the CDR3 reads CASSDFPSASYNEQFF. CDR3 DNA sequence: TGTGCCAGCAGTGACTTCCCTAGCGCGTCCTACAATGAGCAGTTCTTC.

The chain couples TRBV11-2 to TRBJ2-2; D may be TRBD1 (6 bases). Germline CDR1 reads SGHAT; CDR2 reads FQNNGV. Trimming removed 1 base at V and 5 bases at J, with 14 bases between. This CDR3 has 16 residues. The CDR3 spells CASSLGGTSNTGELFF. CDR3 in DNA: TGTGCCAGCAGCTTAGGGGGGACAAGTAATACCGGGGAGCTGTTTTTT.

The chain carries TRBV4-3 and TRBJ1-4; D may be TRBD1 (6 bases). CDR1 LGHNA and CDR2 YSLEER come from the germline V gene. The length of the CDR3 is 15 residues. Trimming shortened V by 4 bases and J by 7 bases, and 16 bases separated the two germline ends. The CDR3 reads CASSRLLGASEKLFF. The CDR3 DNA sequence: TGCGCCAGCAGCCGCCTATTGGGGGCGAGTGAAAAACTGTTTTTT.

V gene TRBV9 combines with J gene TRBJ2-1, with 8 bases that match TRBD2. Germline-derived CDR1 and CDR2 are SGDLS and YYNGEE. The CDR3 spans 16 residues. Losses at the gene ends were 5 bases for V and 3 bases for J; bases not matched to a gene: 10. The DNA for the CDR3 is TGTGCCAGCAGTATCAATAGCGGGACGCTCTACAATGAGCAGTTCTTC. Protein sequence: CASSINSGTLYNEQFF.

This clonotype was detected a few times. The chain recombines TRBV5-6 with TRBJ1-1; maybe TRBD1 (5 bases). CDR3 length: 14 residues. Germline loops: CDR1 SGHDT, CDR2 YYEEEE. With 0 bases removed from V and 5 bases from J, the gap between germline ends came to 11 bases. As DNA, the CDR3 is TGTGCCAGCAGCTTGGTTTTCCGGGGGACTGAAGCTTTCTTT. This sequence encodes CASSLVFRGTEAFF. Combining the CDR3 with reference TRBV5-6 and TRBJ1-1 gives the whole variable domain DAGVTQSPTHLIKTRGQQVTLRCSPKSGHDTVSWYQQALGQGPQFIFQYYEEEERQRGNFPDRFSGHQFPNYSSELNVNALLLGDSALYLCASSLVFRGTEAFFGQGTRLTVV.

This chain joins TRBV19 and TRBJ1-1; D is uncertain. Germline-derived CDR1 and CDR2 are LNHDA and SQIVND (reference sequence). Deletions cut 4 bases from V and 2 bases from J, with 8 bases between. This CDR3 spans 13 amino acids. The CDR3 loop is CASSTLINTEAFF. The CDR3 DNA follows: TGTGCCAGTAGTACCCTAATAAACACTGAAGCTTTCTTT.